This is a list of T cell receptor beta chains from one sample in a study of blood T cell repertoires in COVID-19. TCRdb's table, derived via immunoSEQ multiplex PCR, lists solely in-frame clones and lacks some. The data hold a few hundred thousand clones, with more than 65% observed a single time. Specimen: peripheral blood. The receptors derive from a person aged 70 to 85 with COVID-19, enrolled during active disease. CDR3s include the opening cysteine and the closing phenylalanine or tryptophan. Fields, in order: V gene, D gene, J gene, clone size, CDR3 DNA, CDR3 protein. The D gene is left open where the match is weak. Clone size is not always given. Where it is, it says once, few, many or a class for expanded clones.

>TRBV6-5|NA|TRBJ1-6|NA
TGTGCCAGCAGTTTCCCAGGTTCACCCCTCCACTTT
CASSFPGSPLHF
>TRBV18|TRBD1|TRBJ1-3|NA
TGTGCCAGCTCACCCCCCGGGACAGGGCCCGGAAACACCATATATTTT
CASSPPGTGPGNTIYF
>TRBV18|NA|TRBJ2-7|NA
TGTGCCAGCTCTCCCTACTCCTACGAGCAGTACTTC
CASSPYSYEQYF
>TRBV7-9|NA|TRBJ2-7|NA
TGTGCCAGCAGCTTATTGGGGAGCGAGCAGTACTTC
CASSLLGSEQYF
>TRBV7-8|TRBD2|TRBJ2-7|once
TGTGCCAGCAGCCCAGCTAGCGGTTCCTACGAGCAGTACTTC
CASSPASGSYEQYF
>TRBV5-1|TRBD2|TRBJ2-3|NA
TGCGCCAGCAGCTCGGGACTAGCGGGGACAGATACGCAGTATTTT
CASSSGLAGTDTQYF
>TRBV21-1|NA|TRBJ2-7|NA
TGTGCCAGCAGCAAAGCGCTTCAGGGGGCCGGGTACGAGCAGTACTTC
CASSKALQGAGYEQYF
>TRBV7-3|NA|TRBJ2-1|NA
TGTGCCAGCAGCTTAGTGGCCCGCAACTCCTACAATGAGCAGTTCTTC
CASSLVARNSYNEQFF
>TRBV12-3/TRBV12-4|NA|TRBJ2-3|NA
TGTGCCAGCACCTCGGTAACAGATACGCAGTATTTT
CASTSVTDTQYF
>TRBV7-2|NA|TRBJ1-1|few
TGTGCCAGCAGCTTATCACCAGGGACATCGAACACTGAAGCTTTCTTT
CASSLSPGTSNTEAFF
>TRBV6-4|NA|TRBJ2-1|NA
TGTGCCAGCAGTGTCTCCAGGGGGGACATCGATGAGCAGTTCTTC
CASSVSRGDIDEQFF